Sequencing of this T cell receptor (beta chain) was carried out in a study of T cell changes during pregnancy in multiple sclerosis. This clone was seen a handful of times. The germline CDR1 and CDR2 sequences are MGHRA and YSYEKL. The CDR3 loop spans 16 amino acids. Trimming cost V 1 base and J 1 base; bases outside gene matches: 4. Using immunoSEQ multiplex PCR, the repertoire was profiled, and TCRdb retains in-frame clones only, with some absent. The sample contains around 64,000 clones, roughly 93% of which appear only once. The sequence derives from a female donor with multiple sclerosis, enrolled in a pregnancy study. V and J are TRBV4-1 and TRBJ1-1; 9 positions match TRBD1. The input for sequencing was CD8+ T cells from peripheral blood mononuclear cells, taken in the third trimester of pregnancy. This CDR3 reads CASSQVTGGPNTEAFF. In DNA, the CDR3 is TGCGCCAGCAGCCAAGTGACAGGGGGGCCGAACACTGAAGCTTTCTTT.